Sequencing of this T cell receptor (beta chain) was carried out in a study of cytomegalovirus exposure and HLA in healthy donors. Findings and caveats of the study: A later examination showed that TCR association rates differed by HLA locus, with DRB1 most and HLA-C fewest.

V lost 7 bases to trimming and J lost 0 bases, with 16 bases between them. The CDR3 totals 15 residues. The germline gives CDR1 SGHTS, CDR2 YDEGEE. As to this clone: The antigen remains unidentified.

It was with 60 Vbeta and 13 Jbeta primers that the PCR ran. Using immunoSEQ multiplex PCR, the repertoire was profiled, and TCRdb retains in-frame clones only, with some absent. Of 35,000 to 55,000 clones listed, 51% were seen once; the top ten hold 6%. The sample consisted of PBMCs. V and J are TRBV5-8 and TRBJ1-1, with D uncertain. The clonotype was recovered from a man in his fifties or sixties in good health and CMV-seronegative. The CDR3: CASVLRGELNTEAFF. CDR3 DNA: TGTGCCAGCGTCCTTAGAGGTGAATTGAACACTGAAGCTTTCTTT.